The source of this T cell receptor beta chain is a study of blood T cell repertoires in COVID-19. This CDR3 contains 13 residues. V dropped 4 bases and J dropped 4 bases, with 9 bases sitting between them. Germline V gene sequence: CDR1 SNHLY, CDR2 FYNNEI. The age range of participants was about 18 to 90 years, with residence in under 25 US areas. This clone showed up just once. The repertoire was sequenced with immunoSEQ multiplex PCR; TCRdb's copy has only in-frame clones and lacks some. Of 200,000 to 250,000 clones in the sample, about 80% were seen once. The clonotype originates from a woman aged 45-59 years who had been exposed to COVID-19. The source material was PBMCs or T cells enriched from blood (not recorded which). This chain joins TRBV2 and TRBJ2-3, with D possibly TRBD1 on 5 matching bases. In DNA, the CDR3 is TGTGCCAGCAGTGGGGCACAGGCAGATACGCAGTATTTT. It specifies CASSGAQADTQYF.